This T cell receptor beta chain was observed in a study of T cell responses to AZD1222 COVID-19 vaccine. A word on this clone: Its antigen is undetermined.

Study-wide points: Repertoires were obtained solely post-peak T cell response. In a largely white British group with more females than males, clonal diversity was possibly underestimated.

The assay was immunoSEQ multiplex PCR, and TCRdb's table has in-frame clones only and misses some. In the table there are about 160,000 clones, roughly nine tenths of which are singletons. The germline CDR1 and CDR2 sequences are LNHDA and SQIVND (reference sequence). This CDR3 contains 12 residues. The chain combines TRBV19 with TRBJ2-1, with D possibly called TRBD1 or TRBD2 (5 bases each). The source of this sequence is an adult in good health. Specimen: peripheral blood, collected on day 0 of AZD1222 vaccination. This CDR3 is CAGGPPGNEQFF. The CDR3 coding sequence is TGTGCTGGGGGACCCCCTGGGAATGAGCAGTTCTTC.